Shown below are 19 T cell receptor beta chains from a single sample sequenced in a study of blood T cells in healthy people across ages. For the second PCR, which ran for about 6 to 11 cycles, a sample-barcoded 5' primer and a J-beta primer mix were used. TCRdb used MiXCR to reprocess the 5' RACE reads, holding one entry per CDR3 protein. The sample has around 900,000 distinct CDR3 sequences, 29% seen once; the top ten hold 15% to 20%. Sequencing was carried out using blood. Every receptor here comes from an elderly woman in good health.

The sample holds many counts of this clonotype. The rearrangement uses TRBV20-1 and TRBJ1-2, with no clear D. The ends were cut back, 2 bases at V and 3 bases at J, with 10 bases in the middle. Germline lookup yields CDR1 DFQATT and CDR2 SNEGSKA (reference sequence). The length of the CDR3 is 13 residues. The CDR3 spells CSARSSRDYGYTF. CDR3 bases: TGCAGTGCTAGAAGCTCCAGAGACTATGGCTACACCTTC.

This clonotype was counted many times. J is TRBJ2-5 and V is TRBV6-2 or TRBV6-3; 9 nucleotides agree with TRBD1. CDR1 MNHEY and CDR2 SVGEGT come from the germline V gene. The junction had 21 bases not matched to a gene; V was cut back by 8 bases and J by 5 bases. This CDR3 has 18 amino acids. The CDR3 sequence: CASSRIQQGARGFETQYF. Written as DNA, the CDR3 is TGTGCCAGCTCTCGGATTCAACAGGGGGCGCGAGGATTCGAGACCCAGTACTTC.

This clonotype was detected ten times or more. This sequence joins TRBV4-3 and TRBJ1-5, with 7 bases aligning to TRBD1. CDR1 LGHNA and CDR2 YSLEER come from the germline V gene. The V segment lost 2 bases and the J segment 7 bases; nucleotides outside the gene matches: 2. This CDR3 has 13 residues. As DNA, the CDR3 is TGCGCCAGCAGCCAATACAGGGGACAGCCCCAGCATTTT. This encodes CASSQYRGQPQHF.

This clonotype was counted many times. In DNA, the CDR3 is TGCGCCAGCGCCGGATGGGGTGGCCAAGAGACCCAGTACTTC. Translated, it gives CASAGWGGQETQYF. The gene calls are TRBV5-1 and TRBJ2-5; D gene uncertain. V shed 7 bases and J shed 1 base, with 14 bases lying between them. The CDR3 runs to 14 residues. Germline V gene data show CDR1 as SGHRS and CDR2 as YFSETQ.

This clonotype has a count of ten or more. The CDR3 nucleotides read TGCAGTCCTCTAGCGGGGTCCAGCTCCTACAATGAGCAGTTCTTC. Translating gives CSPLAGSSSYNEQFF. The chain combines TRBV20-1 with TRBJ2-1; 9 bases are a match to TRBD2. The ends lost 8 bases at V and 0 bases at J; junction bases unmatched: 8. The CDR3 has 15 residues. Germline-derived CDR1 and CDR2 are DFQATT and SNEGSKA (reference sequence).

This clonotype was counted many times. The genes are TRBV10-3 and TRBJ2-7; a weak D match, TRBD2 (6 bases). The CDR3 is made up of 12 amino acids. The ends were cut back, 11 bases at V and 4 bases at J, with 15 bases in the middle. Germline V CDR1 and CDR2: ENHRY, SYGVKD. The DNA of the CDR3 is TGTGCCGCCGGACTAACTGGATACGAGCAGTACTTC. Its translation is CAAGLTGYEQYF.

Concerning this clonotype itself: Just one base apart from a much larger clone, this may be a read error. The chain employs TRBV5-6 and TRBJ2-1, with D possibly TRBD2 on 6 matching bases. The CDR3 covers 16 residues. Germline loops: CDR1 SGHDT, CDR2 YYEEEE. In nucleotides, the CDR3 is TGTGCCAGCAGCCCCTTAGGAGGGGCATTAAGCAATGAGCAGTGCTTC. Translated, it gives CASSPLGGALSNEQCF. Combining the CDR3 with reference TRBV5-6 and TRBJ2-1 gives the whole variable domain DAGVTQSPTHLIKTRGQQVTLRCSPKSGHDTVSWYQQALGQGPQFIFQYYEEEERQRGNFPDRFSGHQFPNYSSELNVNALLLGDSALYLCASSPLGGALSNEQCFGPGTRLTVL.

The rearrangement links TRBV28 to TRBJ2-7; D is tentatively TRBD1 or TRBD2 (6 bases each). Near its end, the DNA agrees better with TRBJ2-5, so the J call may be wrong. Per germline, CDR1 MDHEN and CDR2 SYDVKM. CDR3 length: 15 amino acids. The CDR3 is CASSLSTTGGGTQYF. CDR3 coding DNA: TGTGCCAGCAGTTTATCGACGACAGGAGGGGGGACCCAGTACTTC.

Ten or more counts support this clonotype. The J gene is TRBJ2-7, the V gene TRBV6-5; TRBD2 aligns across 7 bases. The CDR3 has 16 residues. The germline gives CDR1 MNHEY, CDR2 SVGAGI. V lost 0 bases and J lost 1; bases outside the gene matches: 6. CDR3 in DNA: TGTGCCAGCAGTTACTCCGGGCGGGGGTCATCCTACGAGCAGTACTTC. Encoded protein: CASSYSGRGSSYEQYF.

The V and J genes are TRBV28 and TRBJ2-5, with D perhaps matching TRBD1 or TRBD2 (5 bases each). The CDR3 length is 16 residues. Trimming stripped 3 bases from V and 4 bases from J, with 18 bases between. Germline CDR1 reads MDHEN; CDR2 reads SYDVKM. Here the CDR3 reads CASSFAGAGSRETQYF. CDR3 sequence (DNA): TGTGCCAGCAGTTTTGCCGGGGCAGGGTCACGAGAGACCCAGTACTTC.

There are a few counts of this clonotype. The chain is built from TRBV7-9 and TRBJ1-5; unclear D gene. With 5 bases removed from V and 7 bases from J, the gap between germline ends came to 12 bases. This CDR3 is built from 13 residues. In germline, CDR1 is SEHNR, CDR2 FQNEAQ (reference sequence). CDR3 residues: CASSLLGRQPQHF. CDR3 coding DNA: TGTGCCAGCAGCCTATTAGGCCGCCAGCCCCAGCATTTT.

There are many counts of this clonotype. The chain carries TRBV6-2 or TRBV6-3 and TRBJ2-7; maybe TRBD2 (5 bases). This CDR3 contains 12 residues. Trimming left V 2 bases short and J 11 bases short, with 13 bases between. Per the germline V gene, CDR1 is MNHEY and CDR2 is SVGEGT. Written as DNA, the CDR3 is TGTGCCAGCAGTTACCCGGAGGAAGGGAAGTACTTC. The encoded protein is CASSYPEEGKYF.

A word on this clonotype: One end of the junction varies from germline; a read error may be responsible. The rearrangement links TRBV6-2 or TRBV6-3 to TRBJ2-5; 15 positions agree with TRBD2. This CDR3 spans 19 amino acids. CDR1 is MNHEY, CDR2 SVGEGT, per germline. The CDR3, as DNA: TGTGCCAGCAGTTACGAAGGACTAGCGGGGGGGCCCCTCCAAGAGACCCACTACTTC. Translating it yields CASSYEGLAGGPLQETHYF.

In its sample, this clonotype was seen a few times. V is TRBV6-5 and J is TRBJ1-6; D call uncertain. The CDR3 runs to 15 residues. CDR1 MNHEY and CDR2 SVGAGI come from the germline V gene. V was cut by 0 bases and J by 5 bases, with 8 bases left in between. The CDR3 sequence is CASSYSGGHNSPLHF. The DNA of the CDR3 is TGTGCCAGCAGTTACTCGGGAGGACATAATTCACCCCTCCACTTT.

The table lists this clonotype with many counts. V gene TRBV3-1 combines with J gene TRBJ2-7, with TRBD2 as a possible D gene (5 bases). The CDR3 is 15 amino acids. CDR1 and CDR2 from the germline V gene are LGHDT and YNNKEL (reference sequence). V was pared by 5 bases and J by 4 bases, with 18 bases between. The CDR3, as DNA: TGTGCCAGCAGCTACCTGGGCGGAGGAGTTTACGAGCAGTACTTC. It translates to CASSYLGGGVYEQYF.

Comment on this clonotype: A much larger clone differs by one base, so this may be a read error. The V call is TRBV11-3, the J call TRBJ2-1, with 10 bases that match TRBD2. V shed 4 bases, J shed 1 base, and the junction held 1 base outside the gene matches. Germline CDR1 is SGHNT and CDR2 is YENEEA. The CDR3 sequence is 15 residues long. The CDR3 loop is CASSSGLASYNEQFF. As DNA, the CDR3 is TGTGCCAGCAGCTCGGGACTAGCGTCCTACAATGAGCAGTTCTTC. Looking up the rest from reference TRBV11-3 and TRBJ2-1 gives the full variable domain: EAGVVQSPRYKIIEKKQPVAFWCNPISGHNTLYWYLQNLGQGPELLIRYENEEAVDDSQLPKDRFSAERLKGVDSTLKIQPAELGDSAVYLCASSSGLASYNEQFFGPGTRLTVL.

The sample holds a few counts of this clonotype. This may stem from a read error, because a much larger clone lies one nucleotide away. The chain couples TRBV7-9 to TRBJ2-7; TRBD2 matches at 7 bases. This CDR3 has 16 amino acids. V lost 5 bases and J lost 7; bases outside the gene matches: 17. Germline CDR1 reads SEHNR; CDR2 reads FQNEAQ (reference sequence). The CDR3 DNA reads as TGTGCCAGCAGCCCCGGGAAAGCGGGGAAGTACAATGAGCAGTACTTC. Translated, it gives CASSPGKAGKYNEQYF. Together with reference TRBV7-9 and TRBJ2-7, the CDR3 gives the full variable domain: DTGVSQNPRHKITKRGQNVTFRCDPISEHNRLYWYRQTLGQGPEFLTYFQNEAQLEKSRLLSDRFSAERPKGSFSTLEIQRTEQGDSAMYLCASSPGKAGKYNEQYFGPGTRLTVT.

This clonotype appeared many times. The chain has TRBV20-1 and TRBJ2-5, with 7 bases identical to TRBD1. Germline lookup yields CDR1 DFQATT and CDR2 SNEGSKA (reference sequence). The CDR3 covers 14 residues. J was trimmed by 5 bases and V by 6 bases; bases with no gene match: 12. The CDR3 reads CSATGQSPRETQYF. CDR3 nucleotide sequence: TGCAGTGCCACGGGACAGAGCCCTAGGGAGACCCAGTACTTC.

The rearrangement uses TRBV7-2 and TRBJ2-1; D is possibly TRBD2 (5 bases). Germline-derived CDR1 and CDR2 are SGHTA and FQGNSA. The CDR3 has 12 amino acids. The CDR3: CDGSWEYNEQFF. Here the CDR3 DNA reads TGTGACGGCAGCTGGGAGTACAATGAGCAGTTCTTC.